This T cell receptor (beta chain) comes out of a study of blood T cell repertoires in COVID-19. The table came from immunoSEQ multiplex PCR; TCRdb's copy has only in-frame clones and leaves some out. The sample has about 78,000 clones; about 90% are singletons. The CDR3 is 20 residues long. Sequencing was carried out using peripheral blood. The chain uses TRBV21-1 and TRBJ2-6; the table gives TRBD2 as D, unverified against the DNA. TRBV21-1 is classified as a pseudogene. The source is an elderly woman with active or convalescent COVID-19. The CDR3 sequence: CASSSPGVRRELSGANVLTF. CDR3 nucleotides: TGTGCCAGCAGCTCCCCCGGGGTGCGTAGGGAGTTGTCTGGGGCCAACGTCCTGACTTTC.